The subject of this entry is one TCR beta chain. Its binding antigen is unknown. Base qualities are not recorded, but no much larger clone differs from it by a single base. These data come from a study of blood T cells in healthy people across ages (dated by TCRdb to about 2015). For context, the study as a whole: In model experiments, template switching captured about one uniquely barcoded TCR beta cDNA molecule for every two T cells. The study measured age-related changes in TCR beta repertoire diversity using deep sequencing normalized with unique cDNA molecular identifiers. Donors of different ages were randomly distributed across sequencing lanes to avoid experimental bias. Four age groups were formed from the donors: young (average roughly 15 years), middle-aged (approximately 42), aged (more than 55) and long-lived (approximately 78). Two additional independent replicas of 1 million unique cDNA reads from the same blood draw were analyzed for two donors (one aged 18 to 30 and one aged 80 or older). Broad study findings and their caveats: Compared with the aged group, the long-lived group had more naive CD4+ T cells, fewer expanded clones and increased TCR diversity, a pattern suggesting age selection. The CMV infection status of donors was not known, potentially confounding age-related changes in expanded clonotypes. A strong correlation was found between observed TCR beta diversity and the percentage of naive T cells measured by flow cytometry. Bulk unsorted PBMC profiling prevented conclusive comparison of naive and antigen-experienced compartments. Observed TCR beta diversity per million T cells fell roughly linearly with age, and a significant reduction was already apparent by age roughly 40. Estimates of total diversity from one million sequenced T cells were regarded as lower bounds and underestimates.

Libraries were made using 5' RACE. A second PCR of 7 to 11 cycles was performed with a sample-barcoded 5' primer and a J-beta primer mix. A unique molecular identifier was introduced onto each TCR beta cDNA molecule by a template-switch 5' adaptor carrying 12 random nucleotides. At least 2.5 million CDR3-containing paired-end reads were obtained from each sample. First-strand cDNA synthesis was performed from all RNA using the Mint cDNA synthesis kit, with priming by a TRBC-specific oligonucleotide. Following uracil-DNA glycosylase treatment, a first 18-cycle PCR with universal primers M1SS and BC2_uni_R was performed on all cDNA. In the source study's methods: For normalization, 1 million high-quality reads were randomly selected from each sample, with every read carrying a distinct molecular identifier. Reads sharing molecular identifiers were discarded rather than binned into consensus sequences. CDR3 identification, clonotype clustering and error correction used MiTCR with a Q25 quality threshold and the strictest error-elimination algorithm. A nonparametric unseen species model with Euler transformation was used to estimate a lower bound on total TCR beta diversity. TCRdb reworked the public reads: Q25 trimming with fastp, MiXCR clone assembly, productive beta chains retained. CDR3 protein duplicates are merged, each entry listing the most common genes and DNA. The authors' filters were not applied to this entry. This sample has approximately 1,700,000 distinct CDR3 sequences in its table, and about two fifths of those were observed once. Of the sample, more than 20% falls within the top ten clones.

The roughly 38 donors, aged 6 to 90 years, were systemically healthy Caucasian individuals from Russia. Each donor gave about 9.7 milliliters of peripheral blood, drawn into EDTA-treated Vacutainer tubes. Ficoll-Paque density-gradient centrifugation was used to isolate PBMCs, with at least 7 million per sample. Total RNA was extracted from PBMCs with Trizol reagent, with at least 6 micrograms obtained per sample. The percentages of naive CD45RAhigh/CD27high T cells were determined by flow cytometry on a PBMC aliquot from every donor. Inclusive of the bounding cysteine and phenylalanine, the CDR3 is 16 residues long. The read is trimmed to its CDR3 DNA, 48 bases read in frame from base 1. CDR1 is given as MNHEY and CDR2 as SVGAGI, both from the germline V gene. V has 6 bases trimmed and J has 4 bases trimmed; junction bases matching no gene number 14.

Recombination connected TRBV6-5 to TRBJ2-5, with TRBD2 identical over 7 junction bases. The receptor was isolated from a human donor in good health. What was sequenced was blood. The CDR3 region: CASRSSGLIGSETQYF. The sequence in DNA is TGTGCCAGCAGATCGTCGGGACTAATTGGGTCAGAGACCCAGTACTTC.